This TCR beta chain was captured in a study of CD8+CD57+ T cells in acquired aplastic anemia. CD8+CD57+ cell expansion, shown by flow cytometry, had occurred in the patients selected for sequencing. The germline V and J ends were trimmed by 3 bases and 4 bases, with 13 bases remaining between them. The CDR3 length is 14 residues. Germline-derived CDR1 and CDR2 are ENHRY and SYGVKD. TCR beta VDJ and CDR3 profiling used genomic DNA as template. Via MiXCR, TCRdb re-called the reads, giving one row per CDR3 protein. The sample consists of some 150,000 distinct CDR3 sequences, around 75% of them appearing once.

The sequence derives from a human donor with aplastic anemia. This sequence joins TRBV10-3 and TRBJ2-7, with unresolved D. The sequenced sample consisted of sorted CD4+, CD8+, or CD8+CD57+ T cells (not recorded which) from PBMCs. CDR3 loop: CAISESPTTYEQYF. In nucleotides, the CDR3 is TGTGCCATCAGTGAATCACCGACCACTTACGAGCAGTACTTC.